These 30 T cell receptor beta chains originate from one sample sequenced in a study of blood T cell repertoires in COVID-19. Profiling relied on immunoSEQ multiplex PCR, and the TCRdb table lists in-frame clones only, not all of them. The data show approximately 140,000 clones, around nine tenths seen once. The material sequenced was peripheral blood. The source is a woman aged 40 to 50 with acute or convalescent COVID-19.

The chain links TRBV18 to TRBJ2-7, with TRBD1 matching over 8 bases. CDR1 and CDR2 from the germline V gene are KGHSH and LQKENI. The CDR3 runs 14 residues. The trim removed 6 bases at V and 2 bases at J, leaving 6 bases unmatched. DNA of the CDR3: TGTGCCAGCTCCACCGGGACAGGAACCTACGAGCAGTACTTC. It specifies CASSTGTGTYEQYF.

This clone was observed a single time. J is TRBJ2-2 and V is TRBV4-3, with 8 bases fitting TRBD2. The CDR3 consists of 17 residues. Germline V gives CDR1 LGHNA, CDR2 YSLEER. Trimming cost V 2 bases and J 6 bases; bases outside gene matches: 11. The CDR3 DNA sequence: TGCGCCAGCAGCCAACGCTTTGGGGGACTAGGCGCCGGGGAGCTGTTTTTT. Residues: CASSQRFGGLGAGELFF.

The chain joins TRBV7-6 to TRBJ2-5; TRBD2 matches 10 bases. V dropped 5 bases and J dropped 1; count of bases not matched to a gene: 10. Per the germline V gene, CDR1 is SGHVS and CDR2 is FNYEAQ. The CDR3 is made up of 17 amino acids. CDR3 DNA sequence: TGTGCCAGCAGCCCGTGGGCTAGCGGGGGCCTCCAAGAGACCCAGTACTTC. Translated, it gives CASSPWASGGLQETQYF.

The chain joins TRBV18 to TRBJ2-1; 8 bases map to TRBD2. This CDR3 has 15 amino acids. V lost 1 base and J lost 8; bases outside the gene matches: 7. Germline V gives CDR1 KGHSH, CDR2 LQKENI. The CDR3 here is CASSPHSGGRDEQFF. The DNA for the CDR3 is TGTGCCAGCTCACCACATTCGGGGGGGCGGGATGAGCAGTTCTTC.

This chain links TRBV7-2 with TRBJ2-1; D may be TRBD2 (7 bases). Trimming stripped 3 bases from V and 9 bases from J, with 12 bases between. This CDR3 is built from 13 residues. Germline assignment: CDR1 SGHTA and CDR2 FQGNSA. The CDR3 region has the DNA TGTGCCAGCAGCTTGAAGGGAGGGGGTGAGCAGTTCTTC. This encodes CASSLKGGGEQFF.

V and J are TRBV5-6 and TRBJ2-5; weak D call: TRBD2 (6 bases). V lost 1 base to trimming and J lost 7 bases, with 14 bases between them. The germline CDR1 and CDR2 sequences are SGHDT and YYEEEE. CDR3 size: 14 residues. This chain's CDR3 is CASSLPGARGTQYF. CDR3 bases: TGTGCCAGCAGCTTGCCGGGCGCGCGGGGGACCCAGTACTTC.

The V and J genes are TRBV29-1 and TRBJ2-4, with D possibly matching TRBD1 (6 bases). This CDR3 has 16 amino acids. Trimming stripped 6 bases from V and 0 bases from J, with 18 bases between. The V gene's germline CDR1 is SQVTM and CDR2 ANQGSEA. The CDR3 nucleotides read TGCAGCGTGAGGTCCCAGGGGTCTCTAGCCAAAAACATTCAGTACTTC. It translates to CSVRSQGSLAKNIQYF. Using reference TRBV29-1 and TRBJ2-4 for the parts outside the CDR3, the full variable domain is SAVISQKPSRDICQRGTSLTIQCQVDSQVTMMFWYRQQPGQSLTLIATANQGSEATYESGFVIDKFPISRPNLTFSTLTVSNMSPEDSSIYLCSVRSQGSLAKNIQYFGAGTRLSVL.

V and J are TRBV6-5 and TRBJ1-4; D is possibly TRBD1 (5 bases). Between the trimmed V and J ends, which lost 2 bases and 0 bases, there was a span of 10 bases. The CDR3 runs 16 residues. Germline assignment: CDR1 MNHEY and CDR2 SVGAGI. The CDR3 bases are TGTGCCAGCAGTTACGGGGGGATGTCAACTAATGAAAAACTGTTTTTT. Residues: CASSYGGMSTNEKLFF.

The V call is TRBV18, the J call TRBJ2-6; D not certain. This CDR3 is 16 amino acids long. The V end was cut by 1 base, the J end by 5 bases, with 12 bases between. CDR1 and CDR2 from the germline V gene are KGHSH and LQKENI. The CDR3 DNA follows: TGTGCCAGCTCACCACGCATAGACTTCTGGGCCAACGTCCTGACTTTC. Its translation: CASSPRIDFWANVLTF.

The chain has TRBV2 and TRBJ2-1; D is possibly TRBD1 (5 bases). Trimming took 5 bases from V and 12 from J, leaving 17 bases between them. Germline V CDR1 and CDR2: SNHLY, FYNNEI. This CDR3 has 13 residues. The CDR3 nucleotides read TGTGCCAGCAGTTCGACTCCCTCTAGGGGGCAGTTCTTC. It specifies CASSSTPSRGQFF.

This clone was seen a single time. The chain uses TRBV7-9 and TRBJ2-7; 9 bases line up with TRBD1. Trimming took 4 bases from V and 3 from J; bases not matched to a gene: 7. There are 15 residues in the CDR3. Looked up from germline, CDR1 is SEHNR and CDR2 is FQNEAQ (reference sequence). CDR3 amino acids: CASSSPGQGGYEQYF. The CDR3 DNA follows: TGTGCCAGCAGCTCGCCGGGACAGGGTGGCTACGAGCAGTACTTC.

In this sample, this clone turned up a few times. The gene calls are TRBV4-1 and TRBJ2-1; 13 bases line up with TRBD2. With 4 bases clipped from V and 5 bases from J, the junction kept 17 bases outside the gene matches. The CDR3 extends over 20 amino acids. CDR1 is MGHRA, CDR2 YSYEKL, per germline. The CDR3 loop reads CASSPYPSPLTSGRHNEQFF. In DNA form, the CDR3 reads TGCGCCAGCAGCCCCTACCCGAGCCCTTTGACTAGCGGGAGGCACAATGAGCAGTTCTTC.

The CDR3 DNA sequence: TGTGCCAGCAGCGTAGAGGGCCGAGTAGCGGGGGGAACAAGCTCCTACAATGAGCAGTTCTTC. Translated: CASSVEGRVAGGTSSYNEQFF. The V and J genes are TRBV9 and TRBJ2-1, with 10 bases lining up with TRBD2. This CDR3 spans 21 amino acids. With V trimmed by 0 bases and J by 0 bases, 15 bases remained unmatched. From germline, CDR1 is SGDLS and CDR2 YYNGEE.

The J gene is TRBJ1-6, the V gene TRBV12-3 or TRBV12-4; possibly TRBD1 for D (5 bases). V was shortened by 9 bases and J by 10 bases, with 13 bases between the two germline ends. This CDR3 has 12 amino acids. The DNA for the CDR3 is TGTGCCAGTCAGGGTCGATGGTCACCCCTCCACTTT. Translation: CASQGRWSPLHF.

This chain joins TRBV14 and TRBJ2-7, with 7 positions matching TRBD2. Germline trimming cut 2 bases from V and 4 bases from J; bases unmatched to any gene: 2. In germline, CDR1 is SGHDN, CDR2 FVKESK. This CDR3 has 13 amino acids. This CDR3 reads CASSQRRGYEQYF. In nucleotides, the CDR3 is TGTGCCAGCAGCCAAAGGCGGGGGTACGAGCAGTACTTC.

V gene TRBV5-1 combines with J gene TRBJ2-7; TRBD1 is a possible D gene (7 bases). There are 14 residues in the CDR3. V was shortened by 0 bases and J by 6 bases, with 13 bases between the two germline ends. CDR1 SGHRS and CDR2 YFSETQ come from the germline V gene. The CDR3 region has the DNA TGCGCCAGCAGCTTGGGTCCAGGGGGGAGCGAGCAGTACTTC. Translation: CASSLGPGGSEQYF.

The V call is TRBV9, the J call TRBJ2-3; 13 bases are a match to TRBD2. The V and J ends lost 0 bases and 8 bases, in that order; junction bases with no gene match: 12. The CDR3 contains 18 residues. CDR1 and CDR2 from the germline V gene are SGDLS and YYNGEE. The CDR3 DNA follows: TGTGCCAGCAGCGTAGCTACGTGGACTAGCGGGGGCGAGGTTACGCAGTATTTT. It is translated as CASSVATWTSGGEVTQYF.

The genes are TRBV4-2 and TRBJ2-7; D may be TRBD2 (6 bases). With 1 base removed from V and 10 bases from J, the gap between germline ends came to 11 bases. CDR1 and CDR2 (germline): LGHNA, YNFKEQ. The CDR3 is made up of 12 amino acids. In DNA form, the CDR3 reads TGTGCCAGCAGCCAAGGCGGGGCCACCCAGTACTTC. Translation: CASSQGGATQYF.

The V call is TRBV9, the J call TRBJ1-2; 7 bases align to TRBD1. The CDR3 runs 17 residues. The V segment lost 4 bases and the J segment 4 bases; nucleotides outside the gene matches: 16. From germline, CDR1 is SGDLS and CDR2 YYNGEE. This chain's CDR3 is CASSPRPGLGTVYGYTF. The CDR3 DNA sequence: TGTGCCAGCAGCCCTCGCCCCGGCCTTGGGACAGTCTATGGCTACACCTTC.

This clone was counted a few times. This chain connects TRBV5-4 to TRBJ1-6; no definite D call. Germline CDR1 and CDR2: SGHNT and YYREEE (reference sequence). The ends were cut back, 5 bases at V and 4 bases at J, with 4 bases in the middle. This CDR3 is 12 amino acids long. CDR3 residues: CASSYYNSPLHF. The CDR3 DNA reads as TGTGCCAGCAGTTATTATAATTCACCCCTCCACTTT.

This clone was counted a single time. The genes are TRBV5-1 and TRBJ2-2; D not certain. Trimming took off 0 bases at V and 6 bases at J, with 15 bases between the two ends. The CDR3 has 16 residues. The V gene's germline CDR1 is SGHRS and CDR2 YFSETQ. CDR3 sequence (DNA): TGCGCCAGCAGCTTGGTTTTGGAGCGTCCCCCCGGGGAGCTGTTTTTT. It specifies CASSLVLERPPGELFF.

V is TRBV5-6 and J is TRBJ2-7; 9 bases match TRBD1. In germline, CDR1 is SGHDT, CDR2 YYEEEE. The CDR3 length is 14 residues. The junction had 5 bases not matched to a gene; V was cut back by 5 bases and J by 2 bases. The CDR3 is CASSRTGDAYEQYF. The CDR3 DNA is TGTGCCAGCAGTCGGACAGGGGATGCCTACGAGCAGTACTTC.

The chain couples TRBV4-1 to TRBJ2-7, with 7 bases identical to TRBD2. The V gene end was trimmed by 2 bases and the J gene end by 0 bases; junction bases not matched to a gene: 4. The CDR3 runs to 15 residues. Germline-derived CDR1 and CDR2 are MGHRA and YSYEKL. This chain's CDR3 is CASSQREGSSYEQYF. The CDR3 DNA reads TGCGCCAGCAGCCAAAGGGAGGGGAGCTCCTACGAGCAGTACTTC.

CDR3 sequence (DNA): TGTGCCAGCAACCGAAGGCAGGGGTTACGTTCGAGCGAGCAGTACTTC. Its protein product is CASNRRQGLRSSEQYF. The genes are TRBV28 and TRBJ2-7; TRBD1 might be the D (6 bases). Trimming shortened V by 7 bases and J by 6 bases, and 25 bases separated the two germline ends. The CDR3 covers 16 residues. Germline V gene lookup returns CDR1 MDHEN and CDR2 SYDVKM. Supplemented by reference TRBV28 and TRBJ2-7, the full variable domain reads DVKVTQSSRYLVKRTGEKVFLECVQDMDHENMFWYRQDPGLGLRLIYFSYDVKMKEKGDIPEGYSVSREKKERFSLILESASTNQTSMYLCASNRRQGLRSSEQYFGPGTRLTVT.

The chain links TRBV7-9 to TRBJ2-1, with TRBD1 matching 7 bases. J gave up 6 bases and V 1 base, and 3 bases lay outside the gene matches. CDR1 is SEHNR, CDR2 FQNEAQ, per germline (reference sequence). The CDR3 has 14 amino acids. CDR3 in DNA: TGTGCCAGCAGCTTAGGGACAGGCCGCAATGAGCAGTTCTTC. Its protein is CASSLGTGRNEQFF.

This chain connects TRBV3-1 (or the pseudogene TRBV3-2) to TRBJ1-2; TRBD1 is a possible D gene (6 bases). This CDR3 contains 14 residues. V was trimmed by 3 bases and J by 1 base, leaving 9 bases between them. CDR1 is LGHDT and CDR2 is YNNKEL in the germline V gene (reference sequence). DNA for the CDR3: TGTGCCAGCAGCCAGCTGGACAGTAACTATGGCTACACCTTC. It codes for CASSQLDSNYGYTF.

The rearrangement links TRBV29-1 to TRBJ2-7, with 12 bases identical to TRBD2. After removal of 6 bases from V and 0 bases from J, the junction contained 9 bases not matched to a gene. The CDR3 contains 16 residues. Germline CDR1 is SQVTM and CDR2 is ANQGSEA. The CDR3 is CSVRLAGAGSSYEQYF. As DNA, the CDR3 is TGCAGCGTAAGACTAGCGGGAGCCGGGAGCTCCTACGAGCAGTACTTC.

The CDR3 region has the DNA TGCGCCAGCAGCCATGAATCACAGGGGGACTATGGCTACACCTTC. This codes for CASSHESQGDYGYTF. The gene calls are TRBV4-3 and TRBJ1-2; 8 nucleotides align to TRBD1. Unmatched junction bases numbered 6, after V lost 3 bases and J lost 3 bases. This CDR3 has 15 amino acids. CDR1 and CDR2 from the germline V gene are LGHNA and YSLEER.

The chain combines TRBV7-9 with TRBJ2-1, with D unclear. CDR1 and CDR2 (germline): SEHNR, FQNEAQ (reference sequence). Trimming stripped 1 base from V and 0 bases from J, with 16 bases between. CDR3 size: 18 residues. In nucleotides, the CDR3 is TGTGCCAGCAGCTTAGTCAAGTTACGGCCTAGCTCCTACAATGAGCAGTTCTTC. This codes for CASSLVKLRPSSYNEQFF.

V usage is TRBV12-3 or TRBV12-4 and J usage is TRBJ2-7; 7 bases are shared with TRBD2. The trim removed 7 bases at V and 2 bases at J, leaving 5 bases unmatched. CDR3 length: 13 amino acids. Here the CDR3 DNA reads TGTGCCAGCATGGGGGGGTTCCCCTACGAGCAGTACTTC. It is translated as CASMGGFPYEQYF.